One sample yielded the 12 T cell receptor beta chains listed below, sequenced in a study of blood T cell repertoires in COVID-19. TCRdb's table, derived via immunoSEQ multiplex PCR, lists solely in-frame clones and lacks some. The sample has some 250,000 clones, approximately 90% seen once. The sample taken for sequencing was PBMCs or T cells enriched from blood (not recorded which). These TCRs come from a man aged 40-49 years who had recovered from COVID-19.

The V gene is TRBV11-2, the J gene TRBJ2-7; 11 bases agree with TRBD2. The CDR3 is 18 amino acids. CDR1 is SGHAT, CDR2 FQNNGV, per germline. V lost 0 bases and J lost 0; bases outside the gene matches: 7. CDR3 sequence reads: CASSLELAGGLSSYEQYF. The DNA of the CDR3 is TGTGCCAGCAGCTTAGAGCTAGCGGGAGGCCTAAGCTCCTACGAGCAGTACTTC.

The rearrangement links TRBV5-1 to TRBJ2-1, with D perhaps TRBD1 (5 bases). Trimming shortened V by 3 bases and J by 9 bases, and 19 bases separated the two germline ends. This CDR3 comprises 15 residues. CDR1 and CDR2 from the germline V gene are SGHRS and YFSETQ. The CDR3: CASSSSTVGSSEQFF. The CDR3 DNA reads as TGCGCCAGCAGCTCGTCGACAGTTGGTTCATCTGAGCAGTTCTTC.

The genes are TRBV3-1 (or the pseudogene TRBV3-2) and TRBJ2-7, with TRBD2 identical over 8 bases. The CDR3 extends over 15 amino acids. CDR1 and CDR2 from the germline V gene are LGHDT and YNNKEL (reference sequence). Losses at the gene ends were 4 bases for V and 2 bases for J; bases not matched to a gene: 7. The CDR3 nucleotides are TGTGCCAGCAGCCTAGGACTAGCTCTTACCTACGAGCAGTACTTC. This encodes CASSLGLALTYEQYF.

The chain carries TRBV18 and TRBJ2-3; tentative D call: TRBD1 (6 bases). The CDR3 consists of 16 residues. Germline CDR1 reads KGHSH; CDR2 reads LQKENI. Trimming removed 1 base at V and 0 bases at J, with 11 bases between. In DNA, the CDR3 is TGTGCCAGCTCACCACTGGGCAGGGGAAGCACAGATACGCAGTATTTT. Its protein is CASSPLGRGSTDTQYF.

This chain connects TRBV12-3 or TRBV12-4 to TRBJ1-1; the match to TRBD1 covers 7 bases. The CDR3 consists of 12 residues. The trim removed 6 bases at V and 8 bases at J, leaving 6 bases unmatched. The CDR3 DNA reads TGTGCCAGCAGCCGGGGACAGCAGGAAGCTTTCTTT. Its translation is CASSRGQQEAFF.

CDR3 loop: CAWTGTATWRDGYTF. Written as DNA, the CDR3 is TGTGCCTGGACGGGGACAGCCACATGGAGGGATGGCTACACCTTC. The chain recombines TRBV30 with TRBJ1-2; 7 nucleotides match TRBD1. V shed 4 bases, J shed 6 bases, and the junction held 14 bases outside the gene matches. The CDR3 is 15 amino acids. Germline CDR1 is GTSNPN and CDR2 is SVGIG (reference sequence).

The CDR3 DNA sequence: TGTGCCAGCTCACCACCACTGGGTTTCTGGCAGGGTGAAGAGACCCAGTACTTC. It translates to CASSPPLGFWQGEETQYF. The chain combines TRBV18 with TRBJ2-5; D is perhaps TRBD1 (5 bases). V lost 0 bases, J lost 3 bases, and 20 bases lay in between. Germline V gene sequence: CDR1 KGHSH, CDR2 LQKENI. This CDR3 has 18 amino acids.

This chain uses TRBV12-3 or TRBV12-4 with TRBJ2-1; TRBD1 matches 7 bases. The CDR3 has 13 residues. With V trimmed by 4 bases and J by 7 bases, 4 bases remained unmatched. The CDR3 spells CASSWGQPNEQFF. The DNA of the CDR3 is TGTGCCAGCAGTTGGGGACAGCCGAATGAGCAGTTCTTC.

The chain carries TRBV29-1 and TRBJ2-5, with a possible D match to TRBD1 (6 bases). The germline V gene has CDR1 SQVTM and CDR2 ANQGSEA. The CDR3 is made up of 15 amino acids. Trimming took 5 bases from V and 5 from J, leaving 21 bases between them. The CDR3 DNA reads as TGCAGCGTTCCCTCCTCAAGGGGGTCCTTGGAGACCCAGTACTTC. Translating it yields CSVPSSRGSLETQYF.

V and J are TRBV19 and TRBJ2-1; TRBD2 matches 13 bases. Germline CDR1 is LNHDA and CDR2 is SQIVND (reference sequence). The CDR3 runs 16 residues. The V gene end was trimmed by 3 bases and the J gene end by 6 bases; junction bases not matched to a gene: 5. The CDR3 DNA reads TGTGCCAGTAGTATGATCTGGACTAGCGGGAGCAATGAGCAGTTCTTC. As protein: CASSMIWTSGSNEQFF.

This chain connects TRBV7-8 to TRBJ1-1; a weak D match, TRBD1 (5 bases). Germline CDR1 SGHVS, CDR2 FQNEAQ. Trimming cost V 5 bases and J 1 base, with 14 bases left between them. The CDR3 length is 15 residues. CDR3 DNA sequence: TGTGCCAGCAGCCGCGGGGGACGGACGAACACTGAAGCTTTCTTT. Its protein product is CASSRGGRTNTEAFF.

This clone was detected once. This sequence joins TRBV3-1 (or the pseudogene TRBV3-2) and TRBJ1-6; D remains ambiguous. The CDR3 sequence is 14 residues long. V was shortened by 1 base and J by 6 bases, with 7 bases between the two germline ends. The V gene's germline CDR1 is LGHDT and CDR2 YNNKEL (reference sequence). The CDR3 nucleotides are TGTGCCAGCAGCCAAGTGAACAGTAATTCACCCCTCCACTTT. This encodes CASSQVNSNSPLHF.